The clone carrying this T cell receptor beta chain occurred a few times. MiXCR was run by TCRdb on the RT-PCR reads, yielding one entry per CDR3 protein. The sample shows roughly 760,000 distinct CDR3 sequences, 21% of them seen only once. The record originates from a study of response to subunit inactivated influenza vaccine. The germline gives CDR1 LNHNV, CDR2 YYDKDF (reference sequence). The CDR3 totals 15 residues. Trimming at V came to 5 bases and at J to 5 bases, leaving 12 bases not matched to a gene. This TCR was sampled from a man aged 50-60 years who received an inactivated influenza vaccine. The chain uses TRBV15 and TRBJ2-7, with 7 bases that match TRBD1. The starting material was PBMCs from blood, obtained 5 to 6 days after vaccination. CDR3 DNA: TGTGCCACCAGCCCCCGGACAGGCGTCACCCACGAGCAGTACTTC. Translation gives CATSPRTGVTHEQYF.